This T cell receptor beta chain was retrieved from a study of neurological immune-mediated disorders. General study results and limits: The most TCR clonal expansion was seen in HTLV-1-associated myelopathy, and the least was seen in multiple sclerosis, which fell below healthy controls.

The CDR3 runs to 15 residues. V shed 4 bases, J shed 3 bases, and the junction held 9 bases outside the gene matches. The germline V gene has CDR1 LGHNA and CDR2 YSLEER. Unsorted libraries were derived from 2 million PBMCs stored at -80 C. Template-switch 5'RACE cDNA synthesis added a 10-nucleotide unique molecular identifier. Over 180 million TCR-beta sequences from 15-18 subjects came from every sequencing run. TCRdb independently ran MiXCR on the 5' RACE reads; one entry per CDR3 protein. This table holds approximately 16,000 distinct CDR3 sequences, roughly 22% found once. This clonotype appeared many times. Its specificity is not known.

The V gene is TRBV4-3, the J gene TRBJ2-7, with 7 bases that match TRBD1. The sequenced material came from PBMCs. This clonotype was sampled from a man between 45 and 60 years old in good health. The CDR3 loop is CASSPGGQGDYEQYF. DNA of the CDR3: TGCGCCAGCAGCCCCGGAGGCCAGGGGGACTACGAGCAGTACTTC.